The 20 T cell receptor beta chains listed next were all sequenced from one sample in a study of beta chain features in type 1 diabetes. Study-wide results and caveats: Significant though moderate, a shortening of TCRB CDR3s appeared in all four CD4+ subsets of Type 1 diabetes patients.

Reverse transcribing all isolated RNA meant expressed TCRB transcripts were sequenced. The repertoire was sequenced with immunoSEQ multiplex PCR; TCRdb's copy has only in-frame clones and lacks some. Of more than 300,000 clones detected, 9.3% appear once; the ten largest clones hold over 0.95%. These receptors lack a known antigen. Input material: central memory CD4+ T cells from blood. The receptors were sampled from a man in his thirties or forties with type 1 diabetes.

The J gene is TRBJ1-1, the V gene TRBV30, with D hard to call. This CDR3 region has 11 residues. The V end was cut by 1 base, the J end by 5 bases, with 5 bases between. CDR1 and CDR2 from the germline V gene are GTSNPN and SVGIG (reference sequence). The CDR3 reads CAWSARTEAFF. In DNA, the CDR3 is TGTGCCTGGAGTGCGAGGACTGAAGCTTTCTTT.

This clone was seen repeatedly, ten times or more. J is TRBJ2-1 and V is TRBV28; no firm D call. The germline V gene has CDR1 MDHEN and CDR2 SYDVKM. This CDR3 spans 15 amino acids. V dropped 3 bases and J dropped 7 bases, with 16 bases sitting between them. CDR3 sequence reads: CASSLPGRARNEQFF. The DNA for the CDR3 is TGTGCCAGCAGTTTGCCGGGTAGGGCCAGGAATGAGCAGTTCTTC. Complete variable domain (other parts from reference TRBV28 and TRBJ2-1): DVKVTQSSRYLVKRTGEKVFLECVQDMDHENMFWYRQDPGLGLRLIYFSYDVKMKEKGDIPEGYSVSREKKERFSLILESASTNQTSMYLCASSLPGRARNEQFFGPGTRLTVL.

CDR3: CASSPWTSGGVETQYF. The DNA for the CDR3 is TGTGCCAGCAGCCCATGGACTAGCGGGGGGGTGGAGACCCAGTACTTC. The V and J genes are TRBV4-2 and TRBJ2-5; 15 positions agree with TRBD2. The germline V gene has CDR1 LGHNA and CDR2 YNFKEQ. The length of the CDR3 is 16 residues. The V segment lost 4 bases and the J segment 5 bases; nucleotides outside the gene matches: 5.

The chain combines TRBV25-1 with TRBJ1-6, with 10 bases aligning to TRBD1. This CDR3 region has 16 residues. The V segment lost 3 bases and the J segment 10 bases; nucleotides outside the gene matches: 9. Germline CDR1 reads MGHDK; CDR2 reads SYGVNS. The CDR3 region is CASSDSGQGTGSPLHF. CDR3 nucleotide sequence: TGTGCCAGCAGTGATTCGGGACAGGGGACGGGGTCACCCCTCCACTTT.

In this sample, this clone turned up a few times. The V call is TRBV30, the J call TRBJ2-3; 14 bases map to TRBD2. J was trimmed by 4 bases and V by 3 bases; bases with no gene match: 0. CDR1 GTSNPN and CDR2 SVGIG come from the germline V gene (reference sequence). This CDR3 comprises 14 residues. The CDR3 coding sequence is TGTGCCTGGAGGACTAGCGGGGGGGCAGATACGCAGTATTTT. Translating gives CAWRTSGGADTQYF.

This clone has a handful of counts. This sequence joins TRBV2 and TRBJ2-7; a weak D match, TRBD2 (7 bases). The CDR3 extends over 13 amino acids. V lost 7 bases to trimming and J lost 5 bases, with 15 bases between them. The germline V gene encodes CDR1 SNHLY and CDR2 FYNNEI. The CDR3 region has the DNA TGTGCCAGCAACCGCCGGGGGGCGGACGAGCAGTACTTC. Protein sequence: CASNRRGADEQYF.

This clone was detected a few times. Other DNA sequences in the sample encode the same CDR3. The V call is TRBV20-1, the J call TRBJ2-5; D is uncertain. The CDR3 runs 11 residues. V was trimmed by 4 bases and J by 4 bases, leaving 7 bases between them. Germline V gene data show CDR1 as DFQATT and CDR2 as SNEGSKA (reference sequence). CDR3 sequence reads: CSAKVGETQYF. For the CDR3, the DNA is TGCAGTGCTAAGGTGGGAGAGACCCAGTACTTC.

The rearrangement links TRBV7-2 to TRBJ1-1, with D perhaps matching TRBD1 (6 bases). CDR3 length equals 14 residues. The V end was cut by 8 bases, the J end by 2 bases, with 15 bases between. The germline V gene encodes CDR1 SGHTA and CDR2 FQGNSA. CDR3 amino acids: CASGVQGGNTEAFF. The CDR3 region has the DNA TGTGCCAGCGGGGTACAGGGAGGAAACACTGAAGCTTTCTTT.

The chain uses TRBV29-1 and TRBJ2-5, with D perhaps matching TRBD2 (6 bases). V lost 7 bases and J lost 0, with 12 bases in between. Germline-derived CDR1 and CDR2 are SQVTM and ANQGSEA. This CDR3 region has 13 residues. CDR3 DNA: TGCAGCGCCGGGGGACGGCACCAAGAGACCCAGTACTTC. Protein sequence: CSAGGRHQETQYF.

The table lists this clone with a few counts. CDR3 in DNA: TGTGCCAGTAGTATCGCGCGGGGAGATGAGCAGTTCTTC. It is translated as CASSIARGDEQFF. The rearrangement joins TRBV19 to TRBJ2-1; D is possibly TRBD2 (6 bases). Germline V CDR1 and CDR2: LNHDA, SQIVND (reference sequence). The length of the CDR3 is 13 residues. V lost 3 bases, J lost 8 bases, and 11 bases lay in between.

The chain is built from TRBV6-1 and TRBJ2-5; D is perhaps TRBD1 (5 bases). CDR1 MNHNS and CDR2 SASEGT come from the germline V gene. This CDR3 has 14 amino acids. The V and J ends lost 2 bases and 5 bases respectively, with 12 bases between them. CDR3 region: CASSENPGLETQYF. The DNA of the CDR3 is TGTGCCAGCAGTGAAAATCCAGGGTTGGAGACCCAGTACTTC.

Only a few counts were recorded for this clone. Other nucleotide sequences from this sample produce the same CDR3. This chain links TRBV4-3 with TRBJ2-7, with a weak D call TRBD2 (6 bases). Germline V gene lookup returns CDR1 LGHNA and CDR2 YSLEER. The CDR3 runs to 13 residues. The V gene lost 3 bases and the J gene lost 2 bases, with 8 bases spanning the gap. The CDR3 DNA is TGCGCCAGCAGCCAGGGACTGGCCTACGAGCAGTACTTC. Translating it yields CASSQGLAYEQYF.

The chain carries TRBV28 and TRBJ2-7; D remains unclear. This CDR3 comprises 12 residues. Germline-derived CDR1 and CDR2 are MDHEN and SYDVKM. Trimming took off 5 bases at V and 7 bases at J, with 12 bases between the two ends. The DNA for the CDR3 is TGTGCCAGCAGTAATATAAGGCTTGAGCAGTACTTC. Encoded protein: CASSNIRLEQYF.

This clone was found a few times. This chain links TRBV5-3 with TRBJ2-1, with D possibly being TRBD2 (5 bases). TRBV5-3 is an ORF, and what it does is uncertain. CDR3 length: 19 amino acids. V shed 3 bases and J shed 7 bases, with 29 bases lying between them. In DNA, the CDR3 is TGTGCCAGAAGCTCCCCGTGCGGTCCCCCCAACTGGGAGTTAAATGAGCAGTTCTTC. It translates to CARSSPCGPPNWELNEQFF.

V is TRBV7-2 and J is TRBJ2-3, with D perhaps TRBD1 (5 bases). This CDR3 region has 12 residues. The germline V gene encodes CDR1 SGHTA and CDR2 FQGNSA. The V end lost 2 bases, the J end lost 6 bases, and 6 bases lay between the germline ends. CDR3 DNA sequence: TGTGCCAGCAGCTTACAGGGCGATACGCAGTATTTT. Its protein product is CASSLQGDTQYF.

J is TRBJ2-2 and V is TRBV4-3; 12 bases fit TRBD2. This CDR3 contains 18 residues. The V gene end was trimmed by 0 bases and the J gene end by 1 base; junction bases not matched to a gene: 3. The germline CDR1 and CDR2 sequences are LGHNA and YSLEER. Here the CDR3 reads CASSQDTSGGLNTGELFF. CDR3 coding DNA: TGCGCCAGCAGCCAAGATACTAGCGGGGGGTTGAACACCGGGGAGCTGTTTTTT.

The V and J genes are TRBV28 and TRBJ1-2; possibly TRBD1 for D (6 bases). This CDR3 contains 12 residues. Deletions cut 6 bases from V and 5 bases from J, with 10 bases between. Per germline, CDR1 MDHEN and CDR2 SYDVKM. The CDR3, as DNA: TGTGCCAGCAGCAGGGGAAAGTATGGCTACACCTTC. This encodes CASSRGKYGYTF.

This clone was seen a handful of times. This chain joins TRBV11-2 and TRBJ2-1; D may be TRBD2 (5 bases). The CDR3 contains 14 residues. V gave up 1 base and J gave up 4 bases, with 8 bases separating them. In germline, CDR1 is SGHAT, CDR2 FQNNGV. The CDR3 DNA sequence: TGTGCCAGCAGCTTAGGAGCGGTTTACAATGAGCAGTTCTTC. This gives the protein CASSLGAVYNEQFF.

This clone was seen many times. The gene calls are TRBV29-1 and TRBJ1-1, with D uncertain. CDR1 is SQVTM and CDR2 is ANQGSEA in the germline V gene. This CDR3 is built from 13 residues. Trimming cost V 6 bases and J 4 bases, with 15 bases left between them. The CDR3 loop is CSVAYRTATEAFF. DNA for the CDR3: TGCAGCGTGGCATATAGGACGGCCACTGAAGCTTTCTTT.

The chain employs TRBV13 and TRBJ2-1; TRBD2 agrees at 7 bases. Germline V lookup: CDR1 PRHDT, CDR2 FYEKMQ (reference sequence). The CDR3 loop spans 16 amino acids. The V and J ends lost 3 bases and 7 bases, in that order; junction bases with no gene match: 12. CDR3 in amino acids: CASSFLWTRSKNEQFF. CDR3 in DNA: TGTGCCAGCAGCTTTCTGTGGACTAGAAGTAAAAATGAGCAGTTCTTC.